These T cell receptor beta chains were read from a single sample in a study of shared T cell receptors in the human thymus. TCRdb keeps only in-frame clones here, not all; method: immunoSEQ multiplex PCR. The sample holds hundreds of thousands of clones, roughly 74% seen once. The same data also went into a second study, on human thymus T cells.

Sequencing input: thymocytes. These TCRs come from a boy under two years old with a congenital heart defect. Both conserved end residues are part of each CDR3.

j_call	v_call	cdr3_aa
TRBJ1-5	TRBV19	CASSTAEDRYSNQPQHF
TRBJ2-2	TRBV5-5	CASSLANRDWWGELFF
TRBJ2-5	TRBV4-2	CASSNPRGRETQYF
TRBJ2-7	TRBV4-3	CASSQAVFQGVPYEQYF
TRBJ2-3	TRBV14	CASSQGGRGGGSTDTQYF
TRBJ2-1	TRBV5-4	CASSLVSGRNEQFF
TRBJ1-2	TRBV4-3	CASSLQGRGSYGYTF
TRBJ2-1	TRBV28	CASSTIQRSSYNEQFF
TRBJ1-3	TRBV6-1	CASSEAERGDRGHRNTIYF
TRBJ2-1	TRBV7-7	CASSATSGIGHEQFF
TRBJ2-1	TRBV5-1	CASSLGERPPYNEQFF
TRBJ2-1	TRBV9	CASSVGPEGSYNEQFF
TRBJ2-1	TRBV28	CASSLKGRRGEQFF
TRBJ2-5	TRBV4-2	CASSQVAGGGGAQYF
TRBJ2-7	TRBV28	CASSWGLAGVIPYEQYF
TRBJ2-1	TRBV4-3	CASSLSGSPLYLNFNEQFF
TRBJ2-7	TRBV15	CATSSGTGVTVEQYF
TRBJ1-1	TRBV7-9	CASSLGTGSQAEAFF
TRBJ2-7	TRBV11-3	CASRAGPKAYEQYF
TRBJ2-4	TRBV30	CAWSGAGHRPIQYF
TRBJ2-5	TRBV14	CASSQDSVSGRLSGKTQYF
TRBJ2-7	TRBV14	CASSPTRTSGPTYEQYF
TRBJ2-2	TRBV27	CASSTMTSGRPNTGELFF
TRBJ2-7	TRBV10-3	CAIRQDRGPHEQYF
TRBJ1-1	TRBV19	CASSISGTLKLSLDKAPDSQLTFF
TRBJ2-7	TRBV13	CASSLAPRTSGSQRNEQYF
TRBJ2-1	TRBV27	CASSSTSESYNEQFF
TRBJ1-2	TRBV11-2	CASSLGDSIPLRYGYTF
TRBJ1-5	TRBV19	CASSMEVSQPQHF
TRBJ2-1	TRBV19	CASSRGTSGGNEQFF
TRBJ2-7	TRBV20-1	CSARTRYEQYF
TRBJ2-1	TRBV11-2	CASSPPGLTFSHYNEQFF
TRBJ2-2	TRBV19	CASRERGGPGELFF
TRBJ1-1	TRBV5-4	CASSSWTPGNTEAFF
TRBJ2-7	TRBV6-5	CASSLAGPTYEQYF
TRBJ2-5	TRBV27	CASSSKRFAIGETQYF
TRBJ1-1	TRBV2	CASTGTGVGQNTEAFF
TRBJ2-7	TRBV7-2	CASSFYGTSYEQYF
TRBJ2-2	TRBV2	CASNSWGDRGLNSGELFF
TRBJ2-2	TRBV4-3	CASSQVLGPGTELFF
TRBJ2-7	TRBV21-1	CASSQGASGRAPLVNCEQYF
TRBJ2-1	TRBV10-1	CASSGNGTSNEQFF
TRBJ2-2	TRBV7-8	CASSGTGDGELFF
TRBJ2-3	TRBV19	CASRSGDTQYF
TRBJ2-7	TRBV6-5	CASRYRGRFYEQYF
TRBJ2-5	TRBV4-3	CASSQDVGGGETQYF
TRBJ1-2	TRBV14	CASSPFADRGEGYTF
TRBJ2-7	TRBV27	CASSLSNPGQGASHEQYF
TRBJ2-5	TRBV7-2	CASSLEILAGLETQYF
TRBJ2-7	TRBV27	CASSLGDTDYEQYF
TRBJ2-1	TRBV4-1	CASRTGLAGPEQFF
TRBJ2-7	TRBV2	CASIERQVDEQYF
TRBJ2-5	TRBV29-1	CSVVPSAGQETQYF
TRBJ1-3	TRBV10-2	CASSESRGAGNTIYF
TRBJ1-1	TRBV27	CASSPFRGLKNTEAFF
TRBJ2-7	TRBV2	CASECHRGTSAREQYF
TRBJ1-4	TRBV2	CASSEASKTGSNEKLFF
TRBJ2-7	TRBV6-6	CASSYLGGYEQYF